Listed below are T cell receptor beta chains from one sample, sequenced in a study of T cells in Graves' hyperthyroidism and ophthalmopathy. From the multiplex PCR reads, TCRdb called clonotypes with MiXCR, one entry per CDR3 protein. Of approximately 400,000 distinct CDR3 sequences listed, 15% to 17% are singletons. Sequencing input: blood. These receptors were collected from a woman under 30 with Graves' hyperthyroidism. Both conserved end residues are part of each CDR3. Fields, in order: CDR3 protein, CDR3 DNA, V gene, D gene, J gene, clone size. D genes are given only for firm matches. Rows may omit the clone size; those that give it use once, few, many or a size class.

CDR3: CAWSVQGTYEQYF
DNA: TGTGCCTGGAGTGTGCAGGGGACCTACGAGCAGTACTTC
V: TRBV30
D: .
J: TRBJ2-7
size: many

CDR3: CASSIGGYRTGATEAFF
DNA: TGTGCCAGCAGCATAGGGGGGTATAGGACAGGAGCCACTGAAGCTTTCTTT
V: TRBV7-8
D: TRBD1
J: TRBJ1-1
size: few

CDR3: CASGTGAGEQYF
DNA: TGTGCCAGCGGGACAGGGGCCGGCGAGCAGTACTTC
V: TRBV6-1
D: TRBD1
J: TRBJ2-7
size: many

CDR3: CASSSKVSEDTDTQYF
DNA: TGTGCCAGCTCTTCCAAAGTCAGCGAGGACACAGATACGCAGTATTTT
V: TRBV18
D: .
J: TRBJ2-3
size: few

CDR3: CASSLPRGDEQYF
DNA: TGCGCCAGCAGCTTACCCAGGGGGGACGAGCAGTACTTC
V: TRBV5-1
D: .
J: TRBJ2-7
size: many

CDR3: CSALHTITDTQYF
DNA: TGCAGTGCTCTCCACACGATCACAGATACGCAGTATTTT
V: TRBV20-1
D: .
J: TRBJ2-3
size: many

CDR3: CASGRTVNTGELFF
DNA: TGTGCCAGCGGGCGGACTGTAAACACCGGGGAGCTGTTTTTT
V: TRBV9
D: .
J: TRBJ2-2
size: few

CDR3: CSAIPMDSSTDTQYF
DNA: TGCAGTGCTATCCCCATGGACAGCTCCACAGATACGCAGTATTTT
V: TRBV20-1
D: .
J: TRBJ2-3
size: many

CDR3: CASSPLLGPSGGSPLHF
DNA: TGTGCCAGCAGTCCCCTCTTGGGGCCGTCGGGAGGATCACCCCTCCACTTT
V: TRBV2
D: .
J: TRBJ1-6
size: .

CDR3: CASSLYRQGRTLSSGNTIYF
DNA: TGTGCCAGCAGTTTGTACCGACAAGGGCGTACGTTGAGCTCTGGAAACACCATATATTTT
V: TRBV12-3/TRBV12-4
D: .
J: TRBJ1-3
size: many

CDR3: CSARDTGTRAYNEQFF
DNA: TGCAGTGCTAGAGATACGGGGACTAGAGCCTACAATGAGCAGTTCTTC
V: TRBV20-1
D: TRBD2
J: TRBJ2-1
size: many

CDR3: CASSTWARYGYTF
DNA: TGTGCCAGCAGCACCTGGGCGCGGTATGGCTACACCTTC
V: TRBV7-6
D: .
J: TRBJ1-2
size: many

CDR3: CASSIRTSGSYEQYF
DNA: TGTGCCAGCAGCATTCGGACTAGCGGCTCCTACGAGCAGTACTTC
V: TRBV28
D: TRBD2
J: TRBJ2-7
size: many

CDR3: CASSPRAGAGGTYEQYF
DNA: TGTGCCAGCAGCCCCAGAGCGGGGGCGGGCGGTACCTACGAGCAGTACTTC
V: TRBV3-1
D: TRBD2
J: TRBJ2-7
size: .

CDR3: CSVELAGGNIYEQYF
DNA: TGCAGCGTTGAGCTAGCGGGGGGGAATATTTACGAGCAGTACTTC
V: TRBV29-1
D: TRBD2
J: TRBJ2-7
size: many

CDR3: CASSAGVISKDGYTF
DNA: TGTGCCAGCAGCGCCGGCGTCATATCGAAGGATGGCTACACCTTC
V: TRBV5-6
D: .
J: TRBJ1-2
size: many

CDR3: CASSLAGRTEAFF
DNA: TGTGCCAGCAGCTTAGCGGGGAGGACTGAAGCTTTCTTT
V: TRBV7-9
D: .
J: TRBJ1-1
size: many

CDR3: CASSPLARGYEAFF
DNA: TGTGCCAGCTCACCACTCGCCAGGGGCTATGAAGCTTTCTTT
V: TRBV18
D: .
J: TRBJ1-1
size: few

CDR3: CAWSLGAGELFF
DNA: TGTGCCTGGAGCCTCGGGGCCGGGGAGCTGTTTTTT
V: TRBV30
D: .
J: TRBJ2-2
size: .

CDR3: CASRTRRELYQPQHF
DNA: TGTGCCAGCAGGACACGCAGGGAATTGTATCAGCCCCAGCATTTT
V: TRBV28
D: .
J: TRBJ1-5
size: many

CDR3: CASSPQSLRDNEQFF
DNA: TGTGCCAGCTCACCCCAATCCCTTAGGGACAATGAGCAGTTCTTC
V: TRBV18
D: .
J: TRBJ2-1
size: many

CDR3: CSARDGGGREKTQETQYF
DNA: TGCAGTGCTAGAGATGGCGGTGGGCGGGAGAAAACCCAAGAGACCCAGTACTTC
V: TRBV20-1
D: TRBD2
J: TRBJ2-5
size: .

CDR3: CASSPPGDGSPLHF
DNA: TGTGCCAGCTCACCTCCTGGGGACGGTTCACCCCTCCACTTT
V: TRBV18
D: .
J: TRBJ1-6
size: many

CDR3: CASSHGTSNTGELFF
DNA: TGCGCCAGCAGCCATGGGACTAGCAACACCGGGGAGCTGTTTTTT
V: TRBV5-1
D: TRBD2
J: TRBJ2-2
size: many

CDR3: CASSEGWASTDTQYF
DNA: TGTGCCAGCAGTGAAGGATGGGCCTCCACAGATACGCAGTATTTT
V: TRBV27
D: .
J: TRBJ2-3
size: many

CDR3: CASSDLQGAQEYF
DNA: TGTGCCAGCAGTGATTTACAGGGGGCCCAGGAGTACTTC
V: TRBV6-1
D: TRBD1
J: TRBJ2-7
size: many

CDR3: CASSLGGVEYSYEQYF
DNA: TGTGCCAGCAGTTTAGGTGGAGTGGAATACTCCTACGAGCAGTACTTC
V: TRBV12-3/TRBV12-4
D: .
J: TRBJ2-7
size: many

CDR3: CASSYEGGGLFGANVLTF
DNA: TGTGCCAGCAGCTACGAGGGAGGGGGCCTCTTTGGGGCCAACGTCCTGACTTTC
V: TRBV5-4
D: .
J: TRBJ2-6
size: .

CDR3: CASSYRQGLGEQFF
DNA: TGCGCCAGCAGTTACCGCCAGGGTTTAGGTGAGCAGTTCTTC
V: TRBV5-1
D: .
J: TRBJ2-1
size: few

CDR3: CASSPRGGGGYNEQFF
DNA: TGTGCCAGCAGTCCGAGGGGCGGCGGGGGCTACAATGAGCAGTTCTTC
V: TRBV12-3/TRBV12-4
D: TRBD2
J: TRBJ2-1
size: .

CDR3: CSASSTATNEKLFF
DNA: TGCAGTGCTAGTAGCACAGCGACGAATGAAAAACTGTTTTTT
V: TRBV20-1
D: .
J: TRBJ1-4
size: many

CDR3: CASSPLGGRALEQFF
DNA: TGTGCCAGCTCACCACTCGGCGGGAGGGCCTTGGAGCAGTTCTTC
V: TRBV18
D: TRBD2
J: TRBJ2-1
size: many

CDR3: CASSVEAGGRSYEQYF
DNA: TGTGCCAGCAGCGTAGAAGCGGGGGGGCGGTCCTACGAGCAGTACTTC
V: TRBV9
D: TRBD2
J: TRBJ2-7
size: .

CDR3: CSVVVGPGETQYF
DNA: TGCAGCGTTGTGGTTGGGCCCGGAGAGACCCAGTACTTC
V: TRBV29-1
D: .
J: TRBJ2-5
size: many

CDR3: CASSRKRDSSKNIQYF
DNA: TGTGCCAGCTCACGGAAAAGGGACAGCAGCAAAAACATTCAGTACTTC
V: TRBV18
D: TRBD1
J: TRBJ2-4
size: few

CDR3: CASSFSWEQFF
DNA: TGTGCCAGCAGCTTCTCTTGGGAGCAGTTCTTC
V: TRBV11-3
D: .
J: TRBJ2-1
size: many

CDR3: CASCPSPGLHSEQFF
DNA: TGTGCCAGCTGCCCCTCGCCGGGACTCCACAGTGAGCAGTTCTTC
V: TRBV2
D: .
J: TRBJ2-1
size: .

CDR3: CASSHRGSGNTIYF
DNA: TGTGCCAGCAGCCACAGGGGGTCTGGAAACACCATATATTTT
V: TRBV28
D: TRBD1
J: TRBJ1-3
size: many

CDR3: CASSFDSNDGYTF
DNA: TGCGCCAGCAGCTTCGACAGCAACGATGGCTACACCTTC
V: TRBV5-1
D: .
J: TRBJ1-2
size: many

CDR3: CASSLSWQGAWNSPLHF
DNA: TGTGCCAGCAGTTTATCGTGGCAGGGGGCATGGAATTCACCCCTCCACTTT
V: TRBV27
D: TRBD1
J: TRBJ1-6
size: few

CDR3: CASGRTGGSYEQYF
DNA: TGTGCCAGCGGACGGACGGGCGGATCCTACGAGCAGTACTTC
V: TRBV27
D: .
J: TRBJ2-7
size: many

CDR3: CASSLMAGGHNEQFF
DNA: TGTGCCAGCAGCTTAATGGCGGGAGGTCACAATGAGCAGTTCTTC
V: TRBV7-3
D: TRBD2
J: TRBJ2-1
size: many

CDR3: CASSPKRDYGYTF
DNA: TGTGCCAGCTCACCCAAACGAGACTATGGCTACACCTTC
V: TRBV18
D: .
J: TRBJ1-2
size: many

CDR3: CASSFHGHFHQPQHF
DNA: TGTGCCAGCAGCTTTCACGGACATTTCCATCAGCCCCAGCATTTT
V: TRBV7-2
D: .
J: TRBJ1-5
size: few

CDR3: CATSDLHCRARAVNEKLFF
DNA: TGTGCCACCAGTGATTTGCATTGCCGGGCAAGGGCAGTAAATGAAAAACTGTTTTTT
V: TRBV24-1
D: .
J: TRBJ1-4
size: many

CDR3: CASSPSGFWYNEQFF
DNA: TGTGCCAGCAGCCCCAGCGGGTTCTGGTACAATGAGCAGTTCTTC
V: TRBV11-2
D: .
J: TRBJ2-1
size: many

CDR3: CASKRDRANYGYTF
DNA: TGTGCCAGCAAGAGGGACAGAGCTAACTATGGCTACACCTTC
V: TRBV27
D: TRBD1
J: TRBJ1-2
size: many

CDR3: CSARINPTQGGDGYTF
DNA: TGCAGTGCTAGAATAAACCCCACACAGGGGGGGGATGGCTACACCTTC
V: TRBV20-1
D: TRBD1
J: TRBJ1-2
size: many

CDR3: CASSLAGRGPYEQYF
DNA: TGTGCCAGCAGCTTAGCCGGAAGGGGACCCTACGAGCAGTACTTC
V: TRBV7-8
D: .
J: TRBJ2-7
size: many

CDR3: CASSLAGGSASTDTQYF
DNA: TGCGCCAGCAGCTTGGCCGGGGGGAGTGCGTCAACAGATACGCAGTATTTT
V: TRBV5-1
D: TRBD2
J: TRBJ2-3
size: many

CDR3: CASSVQGLAENIQYF
DNA: TGTGCCAGCAGCGTCCAGGGGCTAGCGGAAAACATTCAGTACTTC
V: TRBV9
D: .
J: TRBJ2-4
size: many

CDR3: CASTPGDRRGAGELFF
DNA: TGTGCCAGCACCCCCGGGGACAGGAGAGGCGCCGGGGAGCTGTTTTTT
V: TRBV6-1
D: TRBD1
J: TRBJ2-2
size: many

CDR3: CASSIQGQYTEAFF
DNA: TGTGCCAGCAGCATACAGGGTCAGTACACTGAAGCTTTCTTT
V: TRBV7-2
D: .
J: TRBJ1-1
size: many

CDR3: CASSASGLRKDTQYF
DNA: TGTGCTAGCAGCGCGAGTGGGTTGCGGAAAGATACGCAGTATTTT
V: TRBV7-7
D: .
J: TRBJ2-3
size: many

CDR3: CASIAGGNTGELFF
DNA: TGTGCCAGCATCGCCGGGGGGAACACCGGGGAGCTGTTTTTT
V: TRBV12-3/TRBV12-4
D: .
J: TRBJ2-2
size: many

CDR3: CASSLSNIRNTGELFF
DNA: TGTGCCAGCAGCTTATCAAACATTCGGAACACCGGGGAGCTATTTTTT
V: TRBV7-3
D: .
J: TRBJ2-2
size: few

CDR3: CASSIRRENTEAFF
DNA: TGTGCCAGTAGTATACGGAGGGAAAACACTGAAGCTTTCTTT
V: TRBV19
D: .
J: TRBJ1-1
size: .

CDR3: CASSQSGRGTGELFF
DNA: TGTGCCAGCAGTCAAAGCGGGAGGGGCACCGGGGAGCTGTTTTTT
V: TRBV6-1
D: TRBD2
J: TRBJ2-2
size: few